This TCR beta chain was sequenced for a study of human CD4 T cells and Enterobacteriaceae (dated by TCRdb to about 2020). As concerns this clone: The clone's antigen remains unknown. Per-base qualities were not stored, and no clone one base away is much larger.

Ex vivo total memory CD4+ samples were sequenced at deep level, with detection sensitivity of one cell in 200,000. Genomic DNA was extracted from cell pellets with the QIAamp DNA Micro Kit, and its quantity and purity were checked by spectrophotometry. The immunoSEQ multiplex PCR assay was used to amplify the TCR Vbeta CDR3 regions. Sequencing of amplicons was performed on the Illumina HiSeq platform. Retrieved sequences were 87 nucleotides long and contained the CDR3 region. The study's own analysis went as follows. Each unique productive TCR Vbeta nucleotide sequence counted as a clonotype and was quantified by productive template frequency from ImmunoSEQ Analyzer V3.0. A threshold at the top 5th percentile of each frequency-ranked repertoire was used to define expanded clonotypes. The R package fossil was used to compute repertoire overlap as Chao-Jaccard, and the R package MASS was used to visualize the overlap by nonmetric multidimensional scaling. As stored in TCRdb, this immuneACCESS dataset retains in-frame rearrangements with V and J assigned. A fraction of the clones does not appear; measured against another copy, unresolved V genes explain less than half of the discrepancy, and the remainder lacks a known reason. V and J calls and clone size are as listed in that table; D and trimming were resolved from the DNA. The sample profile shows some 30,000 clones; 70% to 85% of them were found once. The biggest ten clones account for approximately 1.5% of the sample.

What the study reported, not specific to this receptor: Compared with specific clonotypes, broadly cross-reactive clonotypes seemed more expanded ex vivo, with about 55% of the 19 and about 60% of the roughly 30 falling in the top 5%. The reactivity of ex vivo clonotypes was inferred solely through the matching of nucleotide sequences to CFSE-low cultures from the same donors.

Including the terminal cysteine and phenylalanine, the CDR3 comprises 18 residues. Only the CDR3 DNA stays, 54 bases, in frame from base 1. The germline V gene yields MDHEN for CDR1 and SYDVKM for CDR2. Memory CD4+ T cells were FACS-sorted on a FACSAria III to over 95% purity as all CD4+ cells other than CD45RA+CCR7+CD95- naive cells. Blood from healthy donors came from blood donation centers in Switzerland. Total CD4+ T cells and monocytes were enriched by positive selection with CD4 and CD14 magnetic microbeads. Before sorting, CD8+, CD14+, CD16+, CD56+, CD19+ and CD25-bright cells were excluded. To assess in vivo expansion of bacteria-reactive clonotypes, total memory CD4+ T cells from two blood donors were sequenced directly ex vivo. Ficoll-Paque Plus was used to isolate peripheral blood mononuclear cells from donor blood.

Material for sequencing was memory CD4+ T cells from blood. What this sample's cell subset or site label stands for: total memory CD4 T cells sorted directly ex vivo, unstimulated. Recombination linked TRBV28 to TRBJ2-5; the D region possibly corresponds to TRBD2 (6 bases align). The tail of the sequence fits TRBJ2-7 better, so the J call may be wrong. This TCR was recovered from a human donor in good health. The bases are TGTGCCAGCACACTGGCAACAGGCCCTGCGGGATACTCCTACGAGCAGTACTTC. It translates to CASTLATGPAGYSYEQYF.